A selection of T cell receptor beta chains follows, all from one sample in a study of cytomegalovirus exposure and HLA in healthy donors. The assay was immunoSEQ multiplex PCR, and TCRdb's table has in-frame clones only and misses some. The data show some 140,000 clones, with 80% seen just once and around 13% held by the top ten. Material for sequencing was PBMCs. Every receptor here comes from a man between 25 and 39 years old in good health and CMV-seropositive. CDR3s include the opening cysteine and the closing phenylalanine or tryptophan. A D gene is named only where the DNA matches it firmly. Not every row has a clone size; where given, it reads once, few, many or a size class.

>-|-|TRBJ2-5|TRBV19
CASSMRRELEETQYF
TGTGCCAGTAGTATGAGACGGGAGCTAGAGGAGACCCAGTACTTC
>-|TRBD1|TRBJ1-4|TRBV6-6
CASSSGQDEKLFF
TGTGCCAGCAGTTCCGGACAGGATGAAAAACTGTTTTTT
>few|-|TRBJ1-1|TRBV28
CASTTGRGTSTEAFF
TGTGCCAGCACAACCGGGCGGGGGACATCCACTGAAGCTTTCTTT
>-|TRBD1|TRBJ2-3|TRBV4-1
CASSQGQGRFQDTQYF
TGCGCCAGCAGCCAAGGACAGGGTCGCTTCCAAGATACGCAGTATTTT
>-|-|TRBJ1-4|TRBV28
CASSRAADEKLFF
TGTGCCAGCAGTCGGGCAGCGGATGAAAAACTGTTTTTT
>-|-|TRBJ1-1|TRBV5-1
CASSLDWNTEAFF
TGCGCCAGCAGCTTGGACTGGAACACTGAAGCTTTCTTT
>-|-|TRBJ2-7|TRBV18
CASSPNWAGSYEQYF
TGTGCCAGCTCACCGAACTGGGCGGGATCCTACGAGCAGTACTTC
>-|-|TRBJ1-6|TRBV5-6
CASSLLGRGSSYNSPLHF
TGTGCCAGCAGCTTGCTTGGACGGGGGAGCTCCTATAATTCACCCCTCCACTTT
>-|TRBD1|TRBJ1-5|TRBV19
CASRFDRGRGQPQHF
TGTGCCAGTAGATTCGACAGGGGGCGCGGTCAGCCCCAGCATTTT
>-|-|TRBJ1-1|TRBV29-1
CSVEGHLDTEAFF
TGCAGCGTTGAGGGACATTTAGATACTGAAGCTTTCTTT
>-|TRBD2|TRBJ2-1|TRBV27
CASSLSIGGEGEQFF
TGTGCCAGCAGTTTATCGATTGGGGGGGAGGGTGAGCAGTTCTTC
>-|TRBD2|TRBJ2-5|TRBV7-2
CASSPLAGEGETQYF
TGTGCCAGCAGCCCCCTAGCGGGAGAGGGGGAGACCCAGTACTTC
>-|-|TRBJ2-7|TRBV6-1
CAIQGGALTYEQYF
TGTGCCATCCAAGGGGGGGCCCTTACCTACGAGCAGTACTTC
>-|TRBD2|TRBJ2-1|TRBV27
CASSTGLAGVGSYNEQFF
TGTGCCAGCAGTACGGGACTAGCGGGAGTGGGCTCCTACAATGAGCAGTTCTTC
>few|-|TRBJ2-2|TRBV7-2
CASSLASRVAGTGELFF
TGTGCCAGCAGCTTAGCAAGCCGGGTGGCGGGGACCGGGGAGCTGTTTTTT
>-|-|TRBJ2-3|TRBV5-1
CASSQAITDTQYF
TGCGCCAGCTCACAGGCGATCACAGATACGCAGTATTTT
>few|-|TRBJ2-1|TRBV5-5
CASSLGGQLYNEQFF
TGTGCCAGCAGCTTGGGTGGGCAGCTATACAATGAGCAGTTCTTC
>-|TRBD1|TRBJ1-5|TRBV18
CASSPETGSDNQPQHF
TGTGCCAGCTCACCGGAGACAGGGTCCGACAATCAGCCCCAGCATTTT
>-|-|TRBJ1-1|TRBV5-8
CASSRVSQAFF
TGTGCCAGCAGCCGGGTTTCTCAAGCTTTCTTT
>-|-|TRBJ2-2|TRBV5-5
CASSLARLAGSGELFF
TGTGCCAGCAGCTTGGCCCGATTAGCCGGGTCCGGGGAGCTGTTTTTT
>-|-|TRBJ2-3|TRBV7-2
CASSTLPGTQYF
TGTGCCAGCAGCACCCTCCCGGGTACGCAGTATTTT
>-|-|TRBJ1-4|TRBV5-4
CASSKWAGESEKLFF
TGTGCCAGCAGCAAATGGGCGGGAGAGTCTGAAAAACTGTTTTTT
>-|-|TRBJ2-5|TRBV2
CASSPQALAETQYF
TGTGCCAGCAGCCCCCAGGCCCTCGCGGAGACCCAGTACTTC